The 23 T cell receptor beta chains below all came from one sample that was sequenced in a study of CD8+ T cells in alopecia areata. The treatment is: oral pan-JAK inhibitor, 5-10 mg twice daily. Extraction of RNA preceded its reverse transcription into cDNA, which served as the sequencing template. Measured with immunoSEQ multiplex PCR; TCRdb has only the in-frame clones, and not every one. The data show some 220,000 clones, more than 45% seen once. Specimen: CD4+ T cells sorted from blood, collected at week 4, from a patient treated with tofacitinib. The receptors were gathered from a human donor with alopecia areata.

The chain recombines TRBV7-2 with TRBJ1-1; tentatively, D is TRBD1 (6 bases). CDR3 length: 14 residues. Germline loops: CDR1 SGHTA, CDR2 FQGNSA. V gave up 3 bases and J gave up 2 bases, with 10 bases separating them. CDR3 DNA sequence: TGTGCCAGCAGCTTTGCAGGGGATAACACTGAAGCTTTCTTT. Protein: CASSFAGDNTEAFF.

The rearrangement links TRBV10-3 to TRBJ2-7; D perhaps matches TRBD1 (5 bases). The ends were cut back, 6 bases at V and 2 bases at J, with 11 bases in the middle. The CDR3 contains 13 residues. Germline V gene sequence: CDR1 ENHRY, CDR2 SYGVKD. The CDR3 DNA follows: TGTGCCATCAGGGCGGACAAAACCTACGAGCAGTACTTC. This translates into CAIRADKTYEQYF.

This clone was observed once. This chain links TRBV11-2 with TRBJ2-2; D may be TRBD2 (5 bases). This CDR3 spans 12 amino acids. V dropped 5 bases and J dropped 6 bases, with 7 bases sitting between them. CDR1 SGHAT and CDR2 FQNNGV come from the germline V gene. The CDR3, as DNA: TGTGCCAGCAGCCGAGCGGCCGGGGAGCTGTTTTTT. Residues: CASSRAAGELFF.

J is TRBJ2-7 and V is TRBV5-6; no clear D. The CDR3 has 12 residues. V lost 2 bases, J lost 2 bases, and 5 bases lay in between. The germline V gene encodes CDR1 SGHDT and CDR2 YYEEEE. As DNA, the CDR3 is TGTGCCAGCAGCTTTTCCACCTACGAGCAGTACTTC. Encoded protein: CASSFSTYEQYF.

Ten or more counts support this clone. The genes are TRBV5-6 and TRBJ1-1; D remains unclear. V lost 4 bases, J lost 6 bases, and 25 bases lay in between. Per germline, CDR1 SGHDT and CDR2 YYEEEE. The CDR3 consists of 17 residues. The CDR3 protein is CASSKPPGPGGGAEAFF. In DNA, the CDR3 is TGTGCCAGCAGCAAACCCCCGGGCCCGGGCGGAGGAGCTGAAGCTTTCTTT.

V and J are TRBV10-3 and TRBJ2-7; 13 bases align to TRBD2. V lost 6 bases to trimming and J lost 4 bases; unmatched junction nucleotides: 6. The CDR3 totals 15 residues. Looked up from germline, CDR1 is ENHRY and CDR2 is SYGVKD. The CDR3 sequence is CAIRLAGGPGYEQYF. CDR3 bases: TGTGCCATCAGACTAGCGGGGGGGCCCGGATACGAGCAGTACTTC.

The chain recombines TRBV29-1 with TRBJ2-3, with TRBD1 matching 9 bases. The germline gives CDR1 SQVTM, CDR2 ANQGSEA. The junction had 11 bases not matched to a gene; V was cut back by 7 bases and J by 3 bases. CDR3 length: 15 amino acids. As DNA, the CDR3 is TGCAGCGAGTTAATACCGGGACAGGGAACAGATACGCAGTATTTT. Translated, it gives CSELIPGQGTDTQYF.

This chain joins TRBV29-1 and TRBJ2-2, with 7 bases fitting TRBD1. V lost 2 bases and J lost 0; bases outside the gene matches: 3. The V gene's germline CDR1 is SQVTM and CDR2 ANQGSEA. The length of the CDR3 is 15 residues. The CDR3 DNA reads TGCAGCGTTGAATGGGACAGCCCGAACACCGGGGAGCTGTTTTTT. Its protein is CSVEWDSPNTGELFF.

The V call is TRBV6-5, the J call TRBJ1-2; D unclear. Trimming stripped 6 bases from V and 3 bases from J, with 14 bases between. This CDR3 region has 14 residues. Germline CDR1 MNHEY, CDR2 SVGAGI. The CDR3 loop is CASRETDGYYGYTF. CDR3 nucleotide sequence: TGTGCCAGCAGGGAGACGGACGGGTACTATGGCTACACCTTC.

V and J are TRBV11-2 and TRBJ2-1; 7 bases match TRBD2. Germline V lookup: CDR1 SGHAT, CDR2 FQNNGV. CDR3 length: 15 residues. The ends lost 1 base at V and 4 bases at J; junction bases unmatched: 4. In DNA, the CDR3 is TGTGCCAGCAGCTTAGTGAGCGGGGCATACAATGAGCAGTTCTTC. As protein: CASSLVSGAYNEQFF.

This clone has only one observation. The chain combines TRBV7-2 with TRBJ1-2; tentatively, D is TRBD1 (5 bases). Germline V CDR1 and CDR2: SGHTA, FQGNSA. V was clipped by 5 bases and J by 4 bases, with 8 bases between them. The CDR3 length is 12 residues. The CDR3 protein is CASSRDVYGYTF. CDR3 DNA sequence: TGTGCCAGCAGCAGGGACGTCTATGGCTACACCTTC.

The J gene is TRBJ1-1, the V gene TRBV10-3, with 8 positions matching TRBD1. In germline, CDR1 is ENHRY, CDR2 SYGVKD. J gave up 4 bases and V 10 bases, and 8 bases lay outside the gene matches. This CDR3 has 13 residues. CDR3 DNA: TGTGCCACTGCGACAGGGGAAATCACTGAAGCTTTCTTT. Translated: CATATGEITEAFF.

The table lists this clone with a few counts. J is TRBJ2-3 and V is TRBV4-3, with TRBD2 identical over 7 bases. V was clipped by 0 bases and J by 3 bases; unmatched bases: 9. This CDR3 is built from 17 residues. The germline V gene encodes CDR1 LGHNA and CDR2 YSLEER. CDR3 nucleotides: TGCGCCAGCAGCCAAGATCTGACGGGGGGTTGGACAGATACGCAGTATTTT. It yields the protein CASSQDLTGGWTDTQYF.

V and J are TRBV5-6 and TRBJ1-2, with 9 bases identical to TRBD1. CDR3 length: 14 residues. Trimming cost V 3 bases and J 2 bases; bases outside gene matches: 2. In germline, CDR1 is SGHDT, CDR2 YYEEEE. This CDR3 reads CASSYGQGNYGYTF. The CDR3 bases are TGTGCCAGCAGCTACGGACAGGGGAACTATGGCTACACCTTC. The full variable domain, in which reference TRBV5-6 and TRBJ1-2 provide the parts outside the CDR3, is DAGVTQSPTHLIKTRGQQVTLRCSPKSGHDTVSWYQQALGQGPQFIFQYYEEEERQRGNFPDRFSGHQFPNYSSELNVNALLLGDSALYLCASSYGQGNYGYTFGSGTRLTVV.

This clone was seen repeatedly, ten times or more. The J gene is TRBJ2-1, the V gene TRBV14; D is ambiguous. There are 13 residues in the CDR3. V was trimmed by 5 bases and J by 10 bases, leaving 15 bases between them. CDR1 SGHDN and CDR2 FVKESK come from the germline V gene. The CDR3 region has the DNA TGTGCCAGCAGCAAAATAGTAGTTGGGGAGCAGTTCTTC. This translates into CASSKIVVGEQFF.

The chain carries TRBV29-1 and TRBJ2-1; 7 bases agree with TRBD2. This CDR3 contains 12 residues. V was clipped by 6 bases and J by 4 bases; unmatched bases: 3. Germline loops: CDR1 SQVTM, CDR2 ANQGSEA. CDR3 DNA sequence: TGCAGCGTCCAGCGGGGATACAATGAGCAGTTCTTC. It translates to CSVQRGYNEQFF.

The chain couples TRBV10-3 to TRBJ2-7, with D possibly TRBD1 on 5 matching bases. Trimming removed 8 bases at V and 0 bases at J, with 11 bases between. Germline CDR1 reads ENHRY; CDR2 reads SYGVKD. This CDR3 has 13 amino acids. The CDR3 region is CAIGATDSYEQYF. The DNA of the CDR3 is TGTGCCATCGGGGCTACCGACTCCTACGAGCAGTACTTC.

The rearrangement uses TRBV6-1 and TRBJ2-6; tentative D call: TRBD1 (6 bases). The V gene's germline CDR1 is MNHNS and CDR2 SASEGT. V lost 2 bases and J lost 2, with 16 bases in between. CDR3 size: 18 residues. The CDR3 loop is CASSERHRAVTGANVLTF. CDR3 DNA: TGTGCCAGCAGTGAAAGGCACAGGGCGGTGACTGGGGCCAACGTCCTGACTTTC.

The chain carries TRBV7-2 and TRBJ1-2, with a weak D call TRBD1 (6 bases). Germline assignment: CDR1 SGHTA and CDR2 FQGNSA. CDR3 length: 12 residues. V was trimmed by 4 bases and J by 4 bases, leaving 7 bases between them. The CDR3 sequence: CASSSDSYGYTF. The CDR3 DNA sequence: TGTGCCAGCAGCTCGGACAGCTATGGCTACACCTTC.

This clone was seen a handful of times. CDR3 sequence: CSVAVGGRTLYNEQFF. CDR3 bases: TGCAGCGTAGCCGTGGGTGGGCGGACCCTTTACAATGAGCAGTTCTTC. The J gene is TRBJ2-1, the V gene TRBV29-1; D unclear. Deletions cut 6 bases from V and 4 bases from J, with 22 bases between. The CDR3 runs 16 residues. Germline values: CDR1 SQVTM, CDR2 ANQGSEA.

The chain has TRBV30 and TRBJ1-5; 7 positions agree with TRBD1. Germline V CDR1 and CDR2: GTSNPN, SVGIG (reference sequence). There are 11 residues in the CDR3. V lost 5 bases, J lost 8 bases, and 3 bases stayed unmatched. The CDR3 nucleotides read TGTGCCTGGGGAACAGGGGAGCCCCAGCATTTT. This encodes CAWGTGEPQHF.

With respect to this clone: The identical CDR3 is also encoded by other nucleotide sequences in the sample. V gene TRBV29-1 combines with J gene TRBJ2-7, with 9 bases matching TRBD1. Trimming at V came to 6 bases and at J to 3 bases, leaving 3 bases not matched to a gene. This CDR3 is built from 12 residues. CDR1 is SQVTM and CDR2 is ANQGSEA in the germline V gene. The CDR3 nucleotides are TGCAGCGTGGGGGACAGGGACTACGAGCAGTACTTC. This encodes CSVGDRDYEQYF.

This rearrangement joins TRBV25-1 to TRBJ1-2, with no clear D. Germline CDR1 reads MGHDK; CDR2 reads SYGVNS. CDR3 length equals 11 residues. V was shortened by 5 bases and J by 8 bases, with 9 bases between the two germline ends. The CDR3 region is CASSRGNGYTF. The CDR3 region has the DNA TGTGCCAGCAGTCGGGGAAACGGCTACACCTTC.